This is a list of T cell receptor beta chains from one sample in a study of blood T cells in healthy people across ages. TCRdb passed the 5' RACE reads through MiXCR, listing each CDR3 protein once. The table includes just over 1 million distinct CDR3 sequences, around 43% detected once. The sample was blood. These receptor sequences come from an older woman in good health. The conserved cysteine and the conserved F or W are not part of the CDR3 here. A D gene is named only where the DNA matches it firmly.

j_gene: TRBJ2-3; v_gene: TRBV4-2; d_gene: TRBD2; len: 13; CDR3aa: ASSQEAGGPLTQY
j_gene: TRBJ2-7; v_gene: TRBV3-1; d_gene: .; len: 15; CDR3aa: ASSQSKQGRSLDEQY
j_gene: TRBJ1-2; v_gene: TRBV11-2; d_gene: .; len: 17; CDR3aa: ASSLVVLRPGVPNYGYT
j_gene: TRBJ1-1; v_gene: TRBV5-1; d_gene: .; len: 13; CDR3aa: ASSWGTPGSTEAF
j_gene: TRBJ1-5; v_gene: TRBV19; d_gene: .; len: 12; CDR3aa: ASTRQYSNQPQH
j_gene: TRBJ2-3; v_gene: TRBV6-6; d_gene: TRBD2; len: 14; CDR3aa: ASSYLPGGGTDTQY
j_gene: TRBJ1-1; v_gene: TRBV2; d_gene: .; len: 11; CDR3aa: ASARQVNTEAF
j_gene: TRBJ2-7; v_gene: TRBV6-5; d_gene: TRBD1; len: 14; CDR3aa: ASSSRRTGLSYEQY
j_gene: .; v_gene: TRBV20-1; d_gene: .; len: 12; CDR3aa: SARTAGHVGEQY
j_gene: TRBJ2-7; v_gene: TRBV4-2; d_gene: .; len: 14; CDR3aa: ASSQEKLAAKNIPY
j_gene: TRBJ1-1; v_gene: TRBV28; d_gene: .; len: 9; CDR3aa: AINGGTEAF
j_gene: TRBJ1-2; v_gene: TRBV10-3; d_gene: .; len: 11; CDR3aa: AISIDRNYGYT
j_gene: TRBJ2-1; v_gene: TRBV20-1; d_gene: .; len: 9; CDR3aa: STRGYNEQF
j_gene: TRBJ2-7; v_gene: TRBV5-1; d_gene: .; len: 11; CDR3aa: ASSVGAAVEQY
j_gene: TRBJ1-6; v_gene: TRBV2; d_gene: .; len: 14; CDR3aa: ASQPGESSYNSPLH
j_gene: TRBJ1-5; v_gene: TRBV25-1; d_gene: .; len: 12; CDR3aa: ASSEYAGNQPQH
j_gene: TRBJ2-3; v_gene: TRBV12-3/TRBV12-4; d_gene: .; len: 14; CDR3aa: ASSLALRRGTDTQY
j_gene: TRBJ1-4; v_gene: TRBV6-6; d_gene: TRBD1; len: 13; CDR3aa: ASRRNRGANEKLF